Detailed here is one T cell receptor (beta chain). Its specificity is not known. Surgery without prior neoadjuvant therapy was the treatment of the selected pancreatic ductal adenocarcinoma patients. V lost 5 bases, J lost 4 bases, and 12 bases lay in between. There are 13 residues in the CDR3. CDR1 and CDR2 from the germline V gene are SGHDT and YYEEEE. Sequencing was performed with immunoSEQ multiplex PCR; in TCRdb, only in-frame clones are kept and a portion is missing. This table has about 100,000 clones, about 95% appearing once. These data originate in a study of T cells in pancreatic ductal adenocarcinoma. Whole-study findings and limits: No significant tumor-blood clonality difference; means were about 0.11 and 0.072.

The sequenced sample was PBMCs. The chain carries TRBV5-6 and TRBJ2-5; TRBD1 might be the D (6 bases). This TCR derives from a human donor with pancreatic ductal adenocarcinoma. The CDR3 nucleotides are TGTGCCAGCAGACGACAGGACGGAGAGACCCAGTACTTC. Its translation: CASRRQDGETQYF.